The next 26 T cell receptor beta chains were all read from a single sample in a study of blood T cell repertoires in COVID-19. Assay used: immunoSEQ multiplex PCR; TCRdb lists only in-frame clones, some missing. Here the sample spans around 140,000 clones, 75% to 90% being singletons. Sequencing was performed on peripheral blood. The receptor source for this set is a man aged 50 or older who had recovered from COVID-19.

The CDR3 protein is CASSRTGSYEQYF. The CDR3 coding sequence is TGTGCCAGCAGTAGAACAGGGTCCTACGAGCAGTACTTC. The J gene is TRBJ2-7, the V gene TRBV12-3 or TRBV12-4, with D tentatively TRBD1 (6 bases). The V end was cut by 5 bases, the J end by 1 base, with 9 bases between. This CDR3 is 13 amino acids long.

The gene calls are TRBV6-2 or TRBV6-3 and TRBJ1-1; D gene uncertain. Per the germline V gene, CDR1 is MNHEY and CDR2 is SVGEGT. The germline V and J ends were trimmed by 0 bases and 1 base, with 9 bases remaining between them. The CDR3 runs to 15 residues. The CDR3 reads CASSYSHLSNTEAFF. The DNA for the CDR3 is TGTGCCAGCAGTTACTCCCACTTGTCGAACACTGAAGCTTTCTTT.

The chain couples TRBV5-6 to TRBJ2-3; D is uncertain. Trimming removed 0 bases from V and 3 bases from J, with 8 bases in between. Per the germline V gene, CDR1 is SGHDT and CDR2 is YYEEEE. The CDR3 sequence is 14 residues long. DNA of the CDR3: TGTGCCAGCAGCTTGGGGCGGCTGACAGATACGCAGTATTTT. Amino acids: CASSLGRLTDTQYF.

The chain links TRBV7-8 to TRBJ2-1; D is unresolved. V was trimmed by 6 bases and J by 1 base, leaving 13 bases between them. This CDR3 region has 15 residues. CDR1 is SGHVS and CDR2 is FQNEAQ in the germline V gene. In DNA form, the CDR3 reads TGTGCCAGCAGTTTTGGTGGCGGTTCCTACAATGAGCAGTTCTTC. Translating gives CASSFGGGSYNEQFF.

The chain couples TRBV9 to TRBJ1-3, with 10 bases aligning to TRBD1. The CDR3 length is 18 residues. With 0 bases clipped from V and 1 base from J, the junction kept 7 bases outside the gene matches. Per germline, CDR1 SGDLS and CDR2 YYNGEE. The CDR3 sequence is CASSVGDRGAWSGNTIYF. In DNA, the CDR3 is TGTGCCAGCAGCGTAGGGGACAGGGGCGCATGGTCTGGAAACACCATATATTTT.

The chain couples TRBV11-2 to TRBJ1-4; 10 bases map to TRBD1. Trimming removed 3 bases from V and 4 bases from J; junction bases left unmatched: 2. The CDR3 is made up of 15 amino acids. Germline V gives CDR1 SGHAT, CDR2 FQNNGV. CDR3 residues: CASSFGQGGNEKLFF. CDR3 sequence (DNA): TGTGCCAGCAGCTTCGGACAGGGGGGTAATGAAAAACTGTTTTTT. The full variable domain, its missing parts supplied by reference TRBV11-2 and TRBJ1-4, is EAGVAQSPRYKIIEKRQSVAFWCNPISGHATLYWYQQILGQGPKLLIQFQNNGVVDDSQLPKDRFSAERLKGVDSTLKIQPAKLEDSAVYLCASSFGQGGNEKLFFGSGTQLSVL.

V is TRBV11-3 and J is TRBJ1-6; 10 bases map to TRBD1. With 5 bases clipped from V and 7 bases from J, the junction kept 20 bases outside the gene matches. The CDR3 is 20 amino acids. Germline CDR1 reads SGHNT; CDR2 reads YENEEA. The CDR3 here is CASSLHWGQGFPSPNSPLHF. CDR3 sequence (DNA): TGTGCCAGCAGCCTCCACTGGGGACAGGGGTTCCCAAGTCCCAATTCACCCCTCCACTTT. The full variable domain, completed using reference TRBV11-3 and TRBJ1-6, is EAGVVQSPRYKIIEKKQPVAFWCNPISGHNTLYWYLQNLGQGPELLIRYENEEAVDDSQLPKDRFSAERLKGVDSTLKIQPAELGDSAVYLCASSLHWGQGFPSPNSPLHFGNGTRLTVT.

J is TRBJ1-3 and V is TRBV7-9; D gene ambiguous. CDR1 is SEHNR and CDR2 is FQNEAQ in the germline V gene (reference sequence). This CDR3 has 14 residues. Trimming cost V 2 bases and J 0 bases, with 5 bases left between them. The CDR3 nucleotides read TGTGCCAGCAGCTTAACTGGCTCTGGAAACACCATATATTTT. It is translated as CASSLTGSGNTIYF.

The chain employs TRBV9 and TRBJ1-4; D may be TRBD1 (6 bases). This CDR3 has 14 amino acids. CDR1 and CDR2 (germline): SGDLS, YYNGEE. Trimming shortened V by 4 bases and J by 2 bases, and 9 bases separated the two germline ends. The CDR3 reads CASSPTGTNEKLFF. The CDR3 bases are TGTGCCAGCAGCCCGACAGGCACTAATGAAAAACTGTTTTTT.

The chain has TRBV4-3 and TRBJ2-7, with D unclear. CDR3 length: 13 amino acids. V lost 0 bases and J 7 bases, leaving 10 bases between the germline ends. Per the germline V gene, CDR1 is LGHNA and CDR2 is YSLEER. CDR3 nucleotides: TGCGCCAGCAGCCAAGAGCAGTATCGAGAGCAGTACTTC. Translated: CASSQEQYREQYF.

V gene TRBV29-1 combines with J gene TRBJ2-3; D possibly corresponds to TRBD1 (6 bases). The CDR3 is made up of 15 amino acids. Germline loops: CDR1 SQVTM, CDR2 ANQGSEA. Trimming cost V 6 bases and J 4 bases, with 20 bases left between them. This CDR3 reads CSVPRWDNGADTQYF. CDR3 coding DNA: TGCAGCGTCCCGAGGTGGGACAACGGGGCAGATACGCAGTATTTT.

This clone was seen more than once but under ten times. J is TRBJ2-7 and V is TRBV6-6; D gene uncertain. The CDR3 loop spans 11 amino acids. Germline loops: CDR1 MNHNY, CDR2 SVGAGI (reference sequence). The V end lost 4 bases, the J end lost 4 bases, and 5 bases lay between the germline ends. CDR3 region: CASSLNYEQYF. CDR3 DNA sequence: TGTGCCAGCAGTTTAAATTACGAGCAGTACTTC.

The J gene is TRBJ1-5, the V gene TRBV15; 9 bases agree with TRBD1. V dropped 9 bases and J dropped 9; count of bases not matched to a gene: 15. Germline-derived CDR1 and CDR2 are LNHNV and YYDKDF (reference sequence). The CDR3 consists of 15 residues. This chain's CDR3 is CATQRDRALSLPQHF. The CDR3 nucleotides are TGTGCCACTCAGCGGGACAGGGCCCTATCTTTGCCCCAGCATTTT.

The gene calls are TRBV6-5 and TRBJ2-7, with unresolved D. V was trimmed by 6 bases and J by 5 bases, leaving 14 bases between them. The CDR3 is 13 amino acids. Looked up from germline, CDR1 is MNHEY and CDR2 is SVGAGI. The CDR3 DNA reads TGTGCCAGCAGCAATGGGCATGGGCACGAGCAGTACTTC. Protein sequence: CASSNGHGHEQYF.

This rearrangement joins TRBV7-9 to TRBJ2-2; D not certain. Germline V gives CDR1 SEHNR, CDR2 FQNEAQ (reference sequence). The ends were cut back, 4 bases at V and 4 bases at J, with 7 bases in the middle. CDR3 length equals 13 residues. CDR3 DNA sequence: TGTGCCAGCAGCTGGCCGGGCACCGGGGAGCTGTTTTTT. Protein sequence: CASSWPGTGELFF.

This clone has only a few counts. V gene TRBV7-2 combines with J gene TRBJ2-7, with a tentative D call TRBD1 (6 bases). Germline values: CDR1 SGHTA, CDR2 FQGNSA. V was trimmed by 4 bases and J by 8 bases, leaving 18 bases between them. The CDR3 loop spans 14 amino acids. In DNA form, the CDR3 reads TGTGCCAGCAGCTCCTCCGGGACAAACCCTAAGCAGTACTTC. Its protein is CASSSSGTNPKQYF.

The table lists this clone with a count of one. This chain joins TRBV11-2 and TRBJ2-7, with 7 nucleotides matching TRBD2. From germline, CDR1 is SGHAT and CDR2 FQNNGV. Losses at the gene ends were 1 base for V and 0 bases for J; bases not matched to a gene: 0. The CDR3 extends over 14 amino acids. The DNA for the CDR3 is TGTGCCAGCAGCTTAGGGACTAGCTCCTACGAGCAGTACTTC. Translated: CASSLGTSSYEQYF.

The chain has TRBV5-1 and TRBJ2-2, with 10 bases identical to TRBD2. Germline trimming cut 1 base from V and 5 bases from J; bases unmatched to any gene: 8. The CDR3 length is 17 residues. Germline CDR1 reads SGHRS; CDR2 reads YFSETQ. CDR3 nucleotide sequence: TGCGCCAGCAGCTTGCAGAAGCTAGCGGGGGATACCGGGGAGCTGTTTTTT. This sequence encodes CASSLQKLAGDTGELFF.

For the CDR3, the DNA is TGTGCCAGCAGCTTAGACAGGGCCGCGAATTCACCCCTCCACTTT. Encoded protein: CASSLDRAANSPLHF. The chain employs TRBV7-9 and TRBJ1-6; perhaps TRBD1 as D (6 bases). The V gene's germline CDR1 is SEHNR and CDR2 FQNEAQ (reference sequence). V was pared by 1 base and J by 7 bases, with 11 bases between. This CDR3 comprises 15 residues.

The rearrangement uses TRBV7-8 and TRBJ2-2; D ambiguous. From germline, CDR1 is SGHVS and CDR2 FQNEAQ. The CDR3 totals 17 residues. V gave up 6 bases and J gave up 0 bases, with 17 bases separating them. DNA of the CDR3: TGTGCCAGCAGTTCAAGAGTCGGCAGGACGAACACCGGGGAGCTGTTTTTT. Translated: CASSSRVGRTNTGELFF.

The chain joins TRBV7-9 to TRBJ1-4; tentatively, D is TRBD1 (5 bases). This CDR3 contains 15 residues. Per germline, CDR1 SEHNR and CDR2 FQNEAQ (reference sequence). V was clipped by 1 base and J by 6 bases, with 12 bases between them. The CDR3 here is CASSLVGGGDEKLFF. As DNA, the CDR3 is TGTGCCAGCAGCTTAGTAGGTGGAGGGGATGAAAAACTGTTTTTT.

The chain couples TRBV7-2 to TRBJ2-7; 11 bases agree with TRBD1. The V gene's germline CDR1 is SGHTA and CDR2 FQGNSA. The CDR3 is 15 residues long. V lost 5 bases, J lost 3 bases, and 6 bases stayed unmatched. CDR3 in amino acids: CASSPRDRGVYEQYF. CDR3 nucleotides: TGTGCCAGCAGCCCTAGGGACAGGGGGGTCTACGAGCAGTACTTC.

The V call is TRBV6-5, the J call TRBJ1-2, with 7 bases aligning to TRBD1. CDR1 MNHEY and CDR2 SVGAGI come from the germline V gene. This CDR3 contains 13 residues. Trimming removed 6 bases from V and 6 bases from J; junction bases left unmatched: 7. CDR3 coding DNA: TGTGCCAGCAGAGACAGGGAAAATCATGGCTACACCTTC. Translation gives CASRDRENHGYTF.

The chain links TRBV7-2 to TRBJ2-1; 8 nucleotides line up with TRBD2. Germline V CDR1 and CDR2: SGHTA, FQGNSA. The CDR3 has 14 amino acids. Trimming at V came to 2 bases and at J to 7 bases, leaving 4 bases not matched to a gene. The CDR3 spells CASSLSIAGNEQFF. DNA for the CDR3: TGTGCCAGCAGCTTATCAATAGCGGGGAATGAGCAGTTCTTC.

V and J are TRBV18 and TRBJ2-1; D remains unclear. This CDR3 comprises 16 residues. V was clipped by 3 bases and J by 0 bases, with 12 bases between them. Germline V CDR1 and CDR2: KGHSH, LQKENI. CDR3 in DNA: TGTGCCAGCTCACCGGATTTTAGGAGCTCCTACAATGAGCAGTTCTTC. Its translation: CASSPDFRSSYNEQFF.

CDR3 amino acids: CASSYGRTYEQYF. CDR3 sequence (DNA): TGTGCCAGCAGTTACGGCAGGACCTACGAGCAGTACTTC. The chain uses TRBV6-5 and TRBJ2-7; no clear D. Trimming removed 2 bases at V and 2 bases at J, with 7 bases between. Germline CDR1 is MNHEY and CDR2 is SVGAGI. This CDR3 is built from 13 residues.